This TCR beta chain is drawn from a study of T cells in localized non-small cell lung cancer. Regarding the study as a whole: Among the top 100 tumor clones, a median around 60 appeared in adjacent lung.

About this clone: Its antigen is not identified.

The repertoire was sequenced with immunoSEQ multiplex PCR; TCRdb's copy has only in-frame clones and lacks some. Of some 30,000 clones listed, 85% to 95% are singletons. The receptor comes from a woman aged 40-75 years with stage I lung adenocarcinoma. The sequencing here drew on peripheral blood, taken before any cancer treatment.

The CDR3 DNA reads TGTGCCAGCAGGGGGGGAGAGGCATTGGGTTCACCCCTCCACTTT. Translation gives CASRGGEALGSPLHF. The chain employs TRBV7-2 and TRBJ1-6; a weak D match, TRBD1 (5 bases). V lost 6 bases, J lost 9 bases, and 18 bases lay in between. Germline values: CDR1 SGHTA, CDR2 FQGNSA. The CDR3 length is 15 residues.